This note documents a single T cell receptor beta chain sequence. The CDR3 sequence is 16 residues long. The germline V gene encodes CDR1 LNHNV and CDR2 YYDKDF (reference sequence). J gave up 6 bases and V 5 bases, and 10 bases lay outside the gene matches. This entry comes from a study of blood T cell repertoires in COVID-19. Study-level information: COVID-19 samples collected from the United States, Italy and Spain covered acute and convalescent phases.

Profiled with immunoSEQ multiplex PCR; TCRdb holds only in-frame clones, not every one. The sample carries about 66,000 clones, approximately 90% recorded once. The sequence was collected from a human donor in a cohort sampled during active COVID-19. V is TRBV15 and J is TRBJ2-3, with 11 bases identical to TRBD2. The material sequenced was peripheral blood. DNA for the CDR3: TGTGCCACCAGCGGTAGCGGGGGGGCCGTGAGCGATACGCAGTATTTT. This codes for CATSGSGGAVSDTQYF.